This TCR beta chain was obtained from a study of blood T cell repertoires in COVID-19. This clone was picked up one time. The table came from immunoSEQ multiplex PCR; TCRdb's copy has only in-frame clones and leaves some out. The data show about 170,000 clones, with around four fifths seen just once and approximately 8.2% held by the top ten. In germline, CDR1 is SNHLY, CDR2 FYNNEI. V lost 7 bases to trimming and J lost 0 bases, with 9 bases between them. This CDR3 is 13 amino acids long. The specimen was peripheral blood. The clonotype comes from a woman aged 80 or over with COVID-19, enrolled during active disease. The chain employs TRBV2 and TRBJ1-1, with D possibly matching TRBD1 (5 bases). CDR3 protein: CASKRTMNTEAFF. The CDR3 coding sequence is TGTGCCAGCAAGAGGACAATGAACACTGAAGCTTTCTTT.